One sample yielded the 2 T cell receptor beta chains listed below, sequenced in a study of immune cell composition in non-small cell lung cancer. TCRdb keeps only in-frame clones here, not all; method: immunoSEQ multiplex PCR. The sample holds around 1,000 clones; over 65% are singletons and the top ten take roughly 5.7%. Source material: lung tumor tissue. These receptors all come from a human donor with non-small cell lung cancer.

This rearrangement joins TRBV4-1 to TRBJ1-5; 7 bases line up with TRBD1. The CDR3 length is 15 residues. Unmatched junction bases numbered 4, after V lost 2 bases and J lost 3 bases. Looked up from germline, CDR1 is MGHRA and CDR2 is YSYEKL. The CDR3 nucleotides are TGCGCCAGCAGCCAAACTGACAGGGCCAATCAGCCCCAGCATTTT. Translated, it gives CASSQTDRANQPQHF.

This sequence joins TRBV4-1 and TRBJ1-2; D might be TRBD1 (6 bases). Deletions cut 0 bases from V and 7 bases from J, with 21 bases between. Germline values: CDR1 MGHRA, CDR2 YSYEKL. The CDR3 runs 17 residues. DNA of the CDR3: TGCGCCAGCAGCCAAGATGGGACACCGAATCCAAGGGGTGGCTACACCTTC. Amino acid sequence: CASSQDGTPNPRGGYTF.